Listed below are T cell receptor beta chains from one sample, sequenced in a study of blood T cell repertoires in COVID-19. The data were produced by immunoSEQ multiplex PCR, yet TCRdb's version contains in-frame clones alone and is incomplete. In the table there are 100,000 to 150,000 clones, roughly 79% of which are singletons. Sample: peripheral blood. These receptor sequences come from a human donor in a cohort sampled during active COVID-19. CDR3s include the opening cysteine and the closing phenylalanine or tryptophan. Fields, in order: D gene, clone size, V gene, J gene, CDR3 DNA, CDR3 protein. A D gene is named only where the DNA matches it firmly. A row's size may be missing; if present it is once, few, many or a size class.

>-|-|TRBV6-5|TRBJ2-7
TGTGCCAGCACTAAAGGGGGGGCGCTTGAGCAGTACTTC
CASTKGGALEQYF
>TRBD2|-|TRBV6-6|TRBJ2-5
TGTGCCAGCACCAAAAGGGGCGGGGGGGAAGAGACCCAGTACTTC
CASTKRGGGEETQYF
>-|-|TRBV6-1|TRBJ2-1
TGTGCCAGCAGTGAAAGGGACATGGTCGCCTACAATGAGCAGTTCTTC
CASSERDMVAYNEQFF
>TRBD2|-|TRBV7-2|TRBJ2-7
TGTGCCAGCAGCCCCGGCGGTAGAGCGGGGAAATACGAGCAGTACTTC
CASSPGGRAGKYEQYF
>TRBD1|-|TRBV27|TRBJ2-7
TGTGCCAGCCGCCCGGGACAGAGCCCCTACGAGCAGTACTTC
CASRPGQSPYEQYF
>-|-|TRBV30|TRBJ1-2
TGTGCCTGGAGTGTACGGGGACTAGGGAGCTATGGCTACACCTTC
CAWSVRGLGSYGYTF
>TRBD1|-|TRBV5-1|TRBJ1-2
TGCGCCAGCAGCTTGGAGGGACAGGGTACCTATGGCTACACCTTC
CASSLEGQGTYGYTF
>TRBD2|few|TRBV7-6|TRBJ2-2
TGTGCCAGCACCCGTAAGCCGGCGGGGGGTAACACCGGGGAGCTGTTTTTT
CASTRKPAGGNTGELFF
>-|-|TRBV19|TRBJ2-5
TGTGCCAGTAGTATAGAGGCGAGGAAGAGAGAGACCCAGTACTTC
CASSIEARKRETQYF
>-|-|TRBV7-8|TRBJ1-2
TGTGCCAGCAGCGGACTTCAGGGGTTTGATGGCTACACCTTC
CASSGLQGFDGYTF
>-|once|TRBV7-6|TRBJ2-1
TGTGCCAGCAGCCCTGCTGGCGGGGGCGTCGATGAGCAGTTCTTC
CASSPAGGGVDEQFF
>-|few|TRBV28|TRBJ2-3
TGTGCCAGCAGTTCCCCAGGCGGGGATACGCAGTATTTT
CASSSPGGDTQYF
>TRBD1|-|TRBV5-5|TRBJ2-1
TGTGCCAGCAGCTTTTACAGGGGCCCCAATGAGCAGTTCTTC
CASSFYRGPNEQFF
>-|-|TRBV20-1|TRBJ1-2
TGCAGTGCTAGACCCAGAGGTGGCTACACCTTC
CSARPRGGYTF
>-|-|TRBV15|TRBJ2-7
TGTGCCACCAGCAGAGATCGGGTAGCTACCTACGAGCAGTACTTC
CATSRDRVATYEQYF
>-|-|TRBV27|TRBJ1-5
TGTGCCAGCAGTTTGCCGGGACAGCCCCAGCATTTT
CASSLPGQPQHF
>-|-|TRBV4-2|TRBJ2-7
TGTGCCAGCAGCCAAGACTTGGAGAGGATCCCTTCCTACGAGCAGTACTTC
CASSQDLERIPSYEQYF
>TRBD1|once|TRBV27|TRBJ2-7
TGTGCCAGCAGTTTAGACAGGGAAAGATACTACGGCGAGCAGTACTTC
CASSLDRERYYGEQYF
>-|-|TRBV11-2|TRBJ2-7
TGTGCCAGCAGCCTCCCGCCTACCTACGAGCAGTACTTC
CASSLPPTYEQYF
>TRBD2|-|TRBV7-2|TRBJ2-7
TGTGCCAGCAGTTATTCTCTGCCGGGACTAGCGGTCTACGAGCAGTACTTC
CASSYSLPGLAVYEQYF
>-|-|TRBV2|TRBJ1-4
TGTGCCAGCAAGAACGAAGCCCCTGAAAAACTGTTTTTT
CASKNEAPEKLFF
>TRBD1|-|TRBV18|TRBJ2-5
TGTGCCAGCTCACCACTGGACAGGGAAGGGACCCAGTACTTC
CASSPLDREGTQYF
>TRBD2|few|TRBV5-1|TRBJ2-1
TGCGCCAGCAGCAAGTCCGGGACTAGCGGAATGAATGAGCAGTTCTTC
CASSKSGTSGMNEQFF
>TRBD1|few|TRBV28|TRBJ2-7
TGTGCCAGCCACTTTAGTCCGGGACAGACGTCCTACGAGCAGTACTTC
CASHFSPGQTSYEQYF
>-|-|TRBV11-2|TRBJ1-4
TGTGCCAGCAGCTTAGTCAGAGGGGAAAAACTGTTTTTT
CASSLVRGEKLFF
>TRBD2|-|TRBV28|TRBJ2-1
TGTGCCAGCAGTTTGGGGACTAGCGGGCACTGGGGAAATGAGCAGTTCTTC
CASSLGTSGHWGNEQFF
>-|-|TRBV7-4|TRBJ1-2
TGTGCCAGCAGCCCTCGCTATTCGTACACCTTC
CASSPRYSYTF
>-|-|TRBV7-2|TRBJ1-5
TGTGCCAGCAGCTTACTTGGGAGTCGGAATCAGCCCCAGCATTTT
CASSLLGSRNQPQHF
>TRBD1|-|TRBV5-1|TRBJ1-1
TGCGCCAGCAGCCACATACAGGGACAGGGTGGGGACACTGAAGCTTTCTTT
CASSHIQGQGGDTEAFF
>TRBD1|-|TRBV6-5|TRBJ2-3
TGTGCCAGCAGCTCCACAGGGGGCGCAGATACGCAGTATTTT
CASSSTGGADTQYF
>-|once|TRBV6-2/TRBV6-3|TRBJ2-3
TGTGCCAGCAGTTACTCGAGGACTAACACAGATACGCAGTATTTT
CASSYSRTNTDTQYF
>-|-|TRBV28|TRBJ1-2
TGTGCCAGCAGTATCTCCGGGACAAACTATGGCTACACCTTC
CASSISGTNYGYTF
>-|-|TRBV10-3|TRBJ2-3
TGTGCCATCAGTGAGTCGAGACTAACTAGCACAGATACGCAGTATTTT
CAISESRLTSTDTQYF